This TCR beta chain derives from a study of early T cells in non-severe SARS-CoV-2 infection. Germline CDR1 SGHNT, CDR2 YYREEE (reference sequence). The CDR3 length is 14 residues. Trimming took 5 bases from V and 0 from J, leaving 11 bases between them. In its sample, this clonotype was seen many times. TCRdb passed the 5' RACE reads through MiXCR, listing each CDR3 protein once. The sample lists 70,000 or so distinct CDR3 sequences; 3.5% to 6% were seen once. The TCR sequence derives from an adult who was a healthcare worker with PCR-confirmed SARS-CoV-2 infection or an uninfected control (not recorded which). The donor label of this sample is uncertain. The material was whole blood, obtained at baseline. The genes are TRBV5-4 and TRBJ2-5; tentative D call: TRBD1 (6 bases). The CDR3 nucleotides read TGTGCCAGCAGACCCGACAGGAACCAAGAGACCCAGTACTTC. As protein: CASRPDRNQETQYF.